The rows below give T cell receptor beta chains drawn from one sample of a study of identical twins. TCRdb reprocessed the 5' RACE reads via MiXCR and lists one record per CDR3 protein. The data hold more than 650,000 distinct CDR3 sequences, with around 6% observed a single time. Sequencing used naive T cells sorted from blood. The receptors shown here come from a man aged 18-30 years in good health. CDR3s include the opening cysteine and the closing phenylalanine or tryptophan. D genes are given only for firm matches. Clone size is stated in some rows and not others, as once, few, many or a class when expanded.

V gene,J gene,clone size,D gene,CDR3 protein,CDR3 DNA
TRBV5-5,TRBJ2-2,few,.,CASRARDGIRGELFF,TGTGCCAGCAGAGCCCGGGACGGTATTCGCGGGGAGCTGTTTTTT
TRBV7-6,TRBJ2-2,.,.,CASSSLARGTGELFF,TGTGCCAGCAGCTCCCTAGCGAGGGGGACCGGGGAGCTGTTTTTT
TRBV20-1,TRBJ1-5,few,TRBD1,CSANRQGWPYSNQPQHF,TGCAGTGCTAACAGACAGGGGTGGCCTTATAGCAATCAGCCCCAGCATTTT
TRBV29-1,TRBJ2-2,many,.,CSVEGGQGRTGELFF,TGCAGCGTTGAAGGGGGCCAGGGTAGAACCGGGGAGCTGTTTTTT
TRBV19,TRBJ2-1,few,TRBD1,CASSGGQGVNEQFF,TGTGCCAGTAGTGGGGGACAGGGGGTGAATGAGCAGTTCTTC
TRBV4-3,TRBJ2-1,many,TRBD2,CASSQDSSGSNEQFF,TGCGCCAGCAGCCAAGATTCGAGCGGGAGTAATGAGCAGTTCTTC
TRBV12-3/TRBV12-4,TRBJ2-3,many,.,CASSPLRVTDTQYF,TGTGCCAGCAGTCCCCTACGGGTGACAGATACGCAGTATTTT
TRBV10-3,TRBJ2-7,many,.,CAIRDSRSSYEQYF,TGTGCCATCAGGGACAGTCGGAGCTCCTACGAGCAGTACTTC
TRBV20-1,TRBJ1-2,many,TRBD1,CSATPGTGRYGYTF,TGCAGTGCAACCCCAGGGACAGGAAGATATGGCTACACCTTC
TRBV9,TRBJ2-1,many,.,CASSPGAGLTFF,TGTGCCAGCAGCCCCGGGGCGGGACTGACGTTCTTC
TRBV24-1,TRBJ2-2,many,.,CATSDLPGQSYTGELFF,TGTGCCACCAGTGATTTGCCCGGACAGTCTTACACCGGGGAGCTGTTTTTT
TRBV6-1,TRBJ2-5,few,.,CASSLRGLRAQYF,TGTGCCAGCTCCCTCAGGGGCCTCAGGGCCCAGTACTTC
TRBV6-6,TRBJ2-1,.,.,CASGTGQFF,TGTGCCAGCGGGACGGGGCAGTTCTTC
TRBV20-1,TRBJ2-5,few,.,CSARDLLTGGRGETQYF,TGCAGTGCTAGAGATCTTCTTACAGGGGGGAGGGGAGAGACCCAGTACTTC